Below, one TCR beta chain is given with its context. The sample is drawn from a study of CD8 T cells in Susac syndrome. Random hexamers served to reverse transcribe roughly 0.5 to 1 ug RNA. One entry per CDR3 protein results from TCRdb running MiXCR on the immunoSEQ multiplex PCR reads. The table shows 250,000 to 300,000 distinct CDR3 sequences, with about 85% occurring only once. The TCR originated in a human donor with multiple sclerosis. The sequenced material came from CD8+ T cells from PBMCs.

CDR3 DNA sequence: TGTGCCAGCAGCCTGGACGCCTCGGGGATCTACGAGCAGTACTTC. Its protein product is CASSLDASGIYEQYF. The rearrangement joins TRBV5-6 to TRBJ2-7, with TRBD2 as a possible D gene (5 bases). The CDR3 has 15 residues. The germline V gene encodes CDR1 SGHDT and CDR2 YYEEEE. Trimming left V 4 bases short and J 3 bases short, with 17 bases between.